This TCR beta chain was sequenced during a study of OX40 agonist ivuxolimab in advanced cancers. Some clones are missing from TCRdb's copy, which holds only in-frame ones; the method was immunoSEQ multiplex PCR. The sample records about 100,000 clones, approximately 89% being singletons. CDR1 is SGDLS and CDR2 is YYNGEE in the germline V gene. This CDR3 spans 16 amino acids. The junction had 8 bases not matched to a gene; V was cut back by 2 bases and J by 4 bases. This receptor was identified in an adult with an advanced solid tumor such as melanoma, head and neck, liver or kidney cancer. V is TRBV9 and J is TRBJ2-2; 7 bases are shared with TRBD1. This sample comprised CD4+ or CD8+ T cells sorted from blood, obtained in a trial of the OX40 agonist ivuxolimab. CDR3: CASSVDSGGVTGELFF. In DNA form, the CDR3 reads TGTGCCAGCAGCGTCGATTCAGGGGGTGTCACCGGGGAGCTGTTTTTT.